The 20 T cell receptor beta chains presented below share a single source sample, sequenced in a study of cytomegalovirus exposure and HLA in healthy donors. The protocol was immunoSEQ multiplex PCR, while the TCRdb copy is restricted to in-frame clones and leaves out a portion. The data contain 100,000 to 130,000 clones, 70% to 90% of them singletons. The sample comprised PBMCs. The source is a young woman in good health and CMV-seronegative.

This chain uses TRBV15 with TRBJ1-2, with 7 bases matching TRBD1. J was trimmed by 4 bases and V by 1 base; bases with no gene match: 6. Germline loops: CDR1 LNHNV, CDR2 YYDKDF (reference sequence). The CDR3 length is 15 residues. CDR3: CATSRGGQAPYGYTF. The CDR3 nucleotides read TGTGCCACCAGCAGAGGTGGACAGGCTCCCTATGGCTACACCTTC.

V and J are TRBV18 and TRBJ1-5; D gene uncertain. Trimming pared 5 bases from V and 2 bases from J, leaving 13 bases between. This CDR3 is 15 amino acids long. Per germline, CDR1 KGHSH and CDR2 LQKENI. The CDR3 DNA reads as TGTGCCAGCTCATCGGGTGGAGGTGGCAATCAGCCCCAGCATTTT. It is translated as CASSSGGGGNQPQHF.

The chain recombines TRBV19 with TRBJ1-4, with 9 bases matching TRBD1. The CDR3 is 12 amino acids. Germline trimming cut 6 bases from V and 7 bases from J; bases unmatched to any gene: 0. Germline V CDR1 and CDR2: LNHDA, SQIVND (reference sequence). The CDR3 protein is CASRDRGEKLFF. The CDR3 DNA is TGTGCCAGTAGGGACAGGGGTGAAAAACTGTTTTTT.

The chain uses TRBV6-5 and TRBJ1-1; no firm D call. The CDR3 runs 12 residues. V gave up 2 bases and J gave up 7 bases, with 8 bases separating them. CDR1 and CDR2 (germline): MNHEY, SVGAGI. The CDR3 spells CASSYEGYEAFF. For the CDR3, the DNA is TGTGCCAGCAGTTACGAGGGTTATGAAGCTTTCTTT.

The chain carries TRBV16 and TRBJ2-3; 8 positions agree with TRBD2. Germline trimming cut 7 bases from V and 0 bases from J; bases unmatched to any gene: 6. Germline values: CDR1 KGHSY, CDR2 FQNENV. The CDR3 has 15 residues. In nucleotides, the CDR3 is TGTGCCAGCACAACGCGGGGGGACAGCACAGATACGCAGTATTTT. Translation gives CASTTRGDSTDTQYF. Variable domain in full (rest from reference TRBV16 and TRBJ2-3): GEEVAQTPKHLVRGEGQKAKLYCAPIKGHSYVFWYQQVLKNEFKFLISFQNENVFDETGMPKERFSAKCLPNSPCSLEIQATKLEDSAVYFCASTTRGDSTDTQYFGPGTRLTVL.

This chain links TRBV6-5 with TRBJ2-6, with D possibly being TRBD2 (5 bases). Trimming stripped 7 bases from V and 0 bases from J, with 10 bases between. CDR1 and CDR2 (germline): MNHEY, SVGAGI. The CDR3 runs 15 residues. In DNA form, the CDR3 reads TGTGCCAGCACCAGAGCGGTCTCTGGGGCCAACGTCCTGACTTTC. Residues: CASTRAVSGANVLTF.

This chain uses TRBV25-1 with TRBJ2-3; 8 nucleotides agree with TRBD2. CDR1 MGHDK and CDR2 SYGVNS come from the germline V gene. The trim removed 3 bases at V and 0 bases at J, leaving 5 bases unmatched. CDR3 size: 16 residues. The CDR3, as DNA: TGTGCCAGCAGTGACGACACTAGCGGTAGCACAGATACGCAGTATTTT. It encodes CASSDDTSGSTDTQYF.

The sample holds a few counts of this clone. The V and J genes are TRBV5-6 and TRBJ1-5; no definite D call. The CDR3 is made up of 14 amino acids. Trimming cost V 1 base and J 0 bases, with 5 bases left between them. Germline CDR1 and CDR2: SGHDT and YYEEEE. CDR3 coding DNA: TGTGCCAGCAGCTTGATCAGTAGCAATCAGCCCCAGCATTTT. Encoded protein: CASSLISSNQPQHF.

V gene TRBV6-1 combines with J gene TRBJ2-7; D remains ambiguous. V shed 3 bases and J shed 5 bases, with 11 bases lying between them. This CDR3 has 13 residues. Looked up from germline, CDR1 is MNHNS and CDR2 is SASEGT. CDR3 sequence (DNA): TGTGCCAGCAGTGAGTGGTTTCAGGACGAGCAGTACTTC. This encodes CASSEWFQDEQYF.

The chain uses TRBV29-1 and TRBJ2-3; TRBD1 might be the D (6 bases). Between the trimmed V and J ends, which lost 2 bases and 4 bases, there was a span of 19 bases. This CDR3 is built from 16 residues. Germline values: CDR1 SQVTM, CDR2 ANQGSEA. CDR3 sequence (DNA): TGCAGCGTTGAAAAAACCGGGACACCAAAACCAGATACGCAGTATTTT. It yields the protein CSVEKTGTPKPDTQYF.

V gene TRBV6-1 combines with J gene TRBJ1-1; D is ambiguous. The V and J ends lost 10 bases and 9 bases respectively, with 15 bases between them. The CDR3 is made up of 11 amino acids. Per germline, CDR1 MNHNS and CDR2 SASEGT. CDR3 bases: TGTGCCACCATAAGAGAGTTTAAAGCTTTCTTT. It specifies CATIREFKAFF.

This chain uses TRBV2 with TRBJ1-6; 9 bases match TRBD1. CDR1 and CDR2 from the germline V gene are SNHLY and FYNNEI. V lost 2 bases, J lost 5 bases, and 1 base stayed unmatched. The CDR3 sequence is 15 residues long. In DNA, the CDR3 is TGTGCCAGCAGTGAAAGGGACAGGGATAATTCACCCCTCCACTTT. Translated: CASSERDRDNSPLHF.

V usage is TRBV30 and J usage is TRBJ2-2; 8 nucleotides match TRBD2. After removal of 3 bases from V and 3 bases from J, the junction contained 6 bases not matched to a gene. Germline-derived CDR1 and CDR2 are GTSNPN and SVGIG (reference sequence). The CDR3 runs to 15 residues. In nucleotides, the CDR3 is TGTGCCTGGAGGGCCGGACTAGCATACACCGGGGAGCTGTTTTTT. This encodes CAWRAGLAYTGELFF.

The chain uses TRBV4-1 and TRBJ1-3; the D is unclear. CDR3 length: 19 residues. Germline V gene sequence: CDR1 MGHRA, CDR2 YSYEKL. The ends were cut back, 3 bases at V and 4 bases at J, with 25 bases in the middle. The CDR3 is CASSHQTQYLFRRGNTIYF. As DNA, the CDR3 is TGCGCCAGCAGCCACCAAACACAGTACCTTTTCCGCAGAGGAAACACCATATATTTT.

V usage is TRBV6-5 and J usage is TRBJ1-3; D unresolved. The CDR3 is 13 amino acids. Germline V gene lookup returns CDR1 MNHEY and CDR2 SVGAGI. V dropped 6 bases and J dropped 0 bases, with 6 bases sitting between them. Here the CDR3 DNA reads TGTGCCAGCAGCCTAAGCTCTGGAAACACCATATATTTT. As protein: CASSLSSGNTIYF.

The chain couples TRBV29-1 to TRBJ2-7; the match to TRBD2 covers 7 bases. Germline loops: CDR1 SQVTM, CDR2 ANQGSEA. The CDR3 is made up of 13 amino acids. The ends lost 4 bases at V and 2 bases at J; junction bases unmatched: 5. CDR3 DNA: TGCAGCGTTGCTGAGCGGGAACCCTACGAGCAGTACTTC. Encoded protein: CSVAEREPYEQYF.

This clone has a handful of counts. The chain employs TRBV28 and TRBJ1-2, with D possibly matching TRBD1 (5 bases). CDR1 and CDR2 (germline): MDHEN, SYDVKM. CDR3 length: 15 amino acids. V shed 10 bases and J shed 2 bases, with 20 bases lying between them. Written as DNA, the CDR3 is TGTGCCACCCTTCCCCCACAGGCCTTAAACTATGGCTACACCTTC. Its translation is CATLPPQALNYGYTF.

The genes are TRBV11-2 and TRBJ2-3, with D tentatively TRBD2 (6 bases). The V gene's germline CDR1 is SGHAT and CDR2 FQNNGV. There are 14 residues in the CDR3. Trimming stripped 8 bases from V and 2 bases from J, with 14 bases between. The DNA of the CDR3 is TGTGCCAGCTGTAGGTGGCGGGACACAGATACGCAGTATTTT. Protein sequence: CASCRWRDTDTQYF.

In the case of this clone: The sample carries other DNA sequences with the same CDR3. The rearrangement links TRBV6-1 to TRBJ2-3, with 15 bases identical to TRBD2. V was clipped by 4 bases and J by 4 bases; unmatched bases: 0. CDR3 length: 15 amino acids. Per the germline V gene, CDR1 is MNHNS and CDR2 is SASEGT. The CDR3 DNA reads TGTGCCAGCAGTGGGACTAGCGGGGGGGCAGATACGCAGTATTTT. It is translated as CASSGTSGGADTQYF.

This chain joins TRBV27 and TRBJ1-6; 7 positions match TRBD1. The germline V gene has CDR1 MNHEY and CDR2 SMNVEV (reference sequence). The CDR3 has 14 amino acids. V was clipped by 5 bases and J by 7 bases; unmatched bases: 5. CDR3: CASSHDRVNSPLHF. The CDR3, as DNA: TGTGCCAGCAGTCACGACAGGGTAAATTCACCCCTCCACTTT.